This is a list of T cell receptor beta chains from one sample in a study of shared clonotypes between healthy human individuals. This table comes from immunoSEQ multiplex PCR, and its TCRdb copy is limited to in-frame clones, with some not included. The repertoire has about 2.2 million clones, approximately 94% of them found once; the top ten carry more than 1.5%. Sequences were obtained from naive CD8+ T cells from PBMCs. These receptor sequences come from a man aged 18 to 30 in good health. Some clones in this sample may be carry-over from other donors' samples. Both conserved end residues are part of each CDR3. A D gene is named only where the DNA matches it firmly. Size tells how often a clone was seen (once, few, many) or the class of an expanded clone, and some rows leave it out.

j_gene	abundance	v_gene	d_gene	CDR3nt	CDR3aa
TRBJ2-7	-	TRBV7-8	TRBD1	TGTGCCAGCAGCCCCGGGACAGGGGGCTTCCTAGGCGAGCAGTACTTC	CASSPGTGGFLGEQYF
TRBJ2-4	-	TRBV11-2	-	TGTGCCAGCAGCCACAGGGTGTTTAAAAACATTCAGTACTTC	CASSHRVFKNIQYF
TRBJ2-5	-	TRBV9	-	TGTGCCAGCAGCCCGGCCGGCCTACGGGAGACCCAGTACTTC	CASSPAGLRETQYF
TRBJ2-5	-	TRBV29-1	-	TGCAGCGTTGAGAGACTAGAAGTTGGCGAGACCCAGTACTTC	CSVERLEVGETQYF
TRBJ1-2	-	TRBV27	TRBD1	TGTGCCAGCAGTTTATCTCCTAGACAGGGCATAAGCGGCTACACCTTC	CASSLSPRQGISGYTF
TRBJ1-2	-	TRBV7-8	-	TGTGCCAGCAGCTTAGGTCCGGGGTCCAACTATGGCTACACCTTC	CASSLGPGSNYGYTF
TRBJ2-1	-	TRBV27	-	TGTGCCAGCAGCCCTAGTGAGAGCTCCTACAATGAGCAGTTCTTC	CASSPSESSYNEQFF
TRBJ2-7	-	TRBV7-4	-	TGTGCCAGCAGCTTAGGCAGGGAGATGGCCTACGAGCAGTACTTC	CASSLGREMAYEQYF
TRBJ2-1	-	TRBV9	-	TGTGCCAGCAGCGGGCGTAAGACCTACAATGAGCAGTTCTTC	CASSGRKTYNEQFF
TRBJ2-7	-	TRBV14	TRBD2	TGTGCCAGCAGCCAAGATTTGACTAGCGGGAGTCGCGGGAGCTCCTACGAGCAGTACTTC	CASSQDLTSGSRGSSYEQYF
TRBJ2-1	-	TRBV19	TRBD2	TGTGCCAGTAGTACGGGACTAGCGGGATACAATGAGCAGTTCTTC	CASSTGLAGYNEQFF
TRBJ2-5	-	TRBV6-5	-	TGTGCCAGCAGTTACTCGAGAGGTCGGCGAGGGACCCAGTACTTC	CASSYSRGRRGTQYF
TRBJ1-2	-	TRBV5-1	TRBD1	TGCGCCAGCAGCTTGGGCAGGGGGCCTAGCAATGGCTACACCTTC	CASSLGRGPSNGYTF
TRBJ2-7	once	TRBV11-2	-	TGTGCCAGCAGGCCTACTGCCTACATCTCCTACGAGCAGTACTTC	CASRPTAYISYEQYF
TRBJ2-1	-	TRBV29-1	-	TGCAGCGTTGAAGATGTGGGGAATGAGCAGTTCTTC	CSVEDVGNEQFF
TRBJ2-7	-	TRBV7-2	-	TGTGCCAGCGCCTTAGGACAGACCTACGAGCAGTACTTC	CASALGQTYEQYF
TRBJ1-3	-	TRBV28	-	TGTGCCAGCAGTCCGCTACAGGGCACGACTGGAAACACCATATATTTT	CASSPLQGTTGNTIYF
TRBJ2-2	-	TRBV5-8	TRBD2	TGTGCCAGCAGCTTGTCTAGCGGGAGGGCCTCGAACACCGGGGAGCTGTTTTTT	CASSLSSGRASNTGELFF
TRBJ2-5	-	TRBV6-5	-	TGTGCCAGCCGGACAGTTCACGAGACCCAGTACTTC	CASRTVHETQYF
TRBJ2-2	-	TRBV30	TRBD2	TGTGCCTGGAGTGTACATGGGGGGGCCGGGGAGCTGTTTTTT	CAWSVHGGAGELFF